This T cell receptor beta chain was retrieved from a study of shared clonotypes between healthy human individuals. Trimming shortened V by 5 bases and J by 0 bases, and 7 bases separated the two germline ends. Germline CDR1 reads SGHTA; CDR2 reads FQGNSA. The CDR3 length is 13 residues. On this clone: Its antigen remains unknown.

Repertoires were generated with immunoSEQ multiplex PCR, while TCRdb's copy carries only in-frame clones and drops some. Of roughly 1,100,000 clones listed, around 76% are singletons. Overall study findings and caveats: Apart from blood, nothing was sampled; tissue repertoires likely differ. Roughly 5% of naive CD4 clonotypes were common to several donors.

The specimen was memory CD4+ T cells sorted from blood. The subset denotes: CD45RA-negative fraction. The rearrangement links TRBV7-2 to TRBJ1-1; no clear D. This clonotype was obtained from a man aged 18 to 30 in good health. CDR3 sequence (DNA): TGTGCCAGCAGCCTAGTCTTGAACACTGAAGCTTTCTTT. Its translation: CASSLVLNTEAFF.